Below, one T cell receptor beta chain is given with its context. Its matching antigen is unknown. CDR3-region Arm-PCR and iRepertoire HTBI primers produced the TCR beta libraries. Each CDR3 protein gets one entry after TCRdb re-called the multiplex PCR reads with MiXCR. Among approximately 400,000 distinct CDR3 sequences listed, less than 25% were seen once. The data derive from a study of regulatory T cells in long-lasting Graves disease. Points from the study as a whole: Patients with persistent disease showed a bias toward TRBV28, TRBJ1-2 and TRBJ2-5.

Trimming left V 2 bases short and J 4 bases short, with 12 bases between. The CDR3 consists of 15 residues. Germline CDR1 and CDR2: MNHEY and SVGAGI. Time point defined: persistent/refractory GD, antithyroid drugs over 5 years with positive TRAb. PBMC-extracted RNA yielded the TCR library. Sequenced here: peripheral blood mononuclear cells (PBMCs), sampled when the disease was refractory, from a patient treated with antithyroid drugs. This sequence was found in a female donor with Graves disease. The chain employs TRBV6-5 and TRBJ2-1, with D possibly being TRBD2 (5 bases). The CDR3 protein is CASSYGGRTYNEQFF. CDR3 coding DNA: TGTGCCAGCAGTTACGGTGGACGGACTTACAATGAGCAGTTCTTC.